This T cell receptor (beta chain) is drawn from a study of blood T cell repertoires in COVID-19. Study details: Whether acute or convalescent, the COVID-19 samples came from the United States, Italy and Spain. In each case, the material was cDNA or gDNA derived from T cells, B-cell-depleted T cells, or PBMCs.

Original methodology: Scientists estimated how many nucleated cells there were by amplifying reference gene primers. Some clones are missing from TCRdb's copy, which holds only in-frame ones; the method was immunoSEQ multiplex PCR. D and trimming were read from the DNA, whereas the V and J calls and clone size are those reported in that table. Of about 200,000 clones listed, roughly 89% are singletons. The germline V gene has CDR1 SGHDN and CDR2 FVKESK. Trimming removed 4 bases from V and 6 bases from J, with 12 bases in between. CDR3 length equals 13 residues. The chain links TRBV14 to TRBJ1-2; tentatively, D is TRBD1 (6 bases). The sample consisted of peripheral blood. This clonotype was obtained from a man between 60 and 75 years old who had recovered from COVID-19. This CDR3 is CASSLRDTHGYTF. DNA of the CDR3: TGTGCCAGCAGCCTCCGGGACACTCATGGCTACACCTTC.